Listed here are 5 T cell receptor beta chains from one sample, sequenced in a study of shared clonotypes between healthy human individuals. Sequenced by immunoSEQ multiplex PCR; TCRdb stores in-frame clones only, minus some. In the table there are about 1.4 million clones, around 97% of which are singletons. The source material was naive CD4+ T cells sorted from blood. Regarding subset: CD45RA+ positively selected. The receptors here all came from a man aged 30-40 years in good health.

J is TRBJ1-1 and V is TRBV5-6; no clear D. Germline lookup yields CDR1 SGHDT and CDR2 YYEEEE. This CDR3 has 12 amino acids. Trimming took off 2 bases at V and 6 bases at J, with 8 bases between the two ends. The CDR3 DNA reads as TGTGCCAGCAGCTTTCGCCGCGCTGAAGCTTTCTTT. Amino acids: CASSFRRAEAFF.

The chain combines TRBV28 with TRBJ1-4, with D tentatively TRBD1 (5 bases). The V end lost 5 bases, the J end lost 10 bases, and 20 bases lay between the germline ends. The CDR3 consists of 15 residues. Germline CDR1 and CDR2: MDHEN and SYDVKM. The CDR3 DNA sequence: TGTGCCAGCAGTCCCCCCGGGGACGAGGGGAGAAAACTGTTTTTT. Translating it yields CASSPPGDEGRKLFF.

This sequence joins TRBV27 and TRBJ2-6; no definite D call. Germline CDR1 MNHEY, CDR2 SMNVEV (reference sequence). This CDR3 region has 10 residues. Trimming cost V 6 bases and J 9 bases, with 3 bases left between them. The CDR3 nucleotides are TGTGCCAGCAGCGACAACGTCCTGACTTTC. As protein: CASSDNVLTF.

The chain uses TRBV11-1 and TRBJ2-7; tentatively, D is TRBD2 (6 bases). The germline V gene has CDR1 SGHAT and CDR2 FQDESV (reference sequence). V dropped 1 base and J dropped 0 bases, with 13 bases sitting between them. The CDR3 runs 16 residues. Here the CDR3 DNA reads TGTGCCAGCAGCTTAGAAGGGCTTAGCGGCTCCTACGAGCAGTACTTC. It specifies CASSLEGLSGSYEQYF.

This clone was counted a single time. The chain links TRBV6-1 to TRBJ2-2, with 10 bases that match TRBD2. The CDR3 sequence is 16 residues long. The germline gives CDR1 MNHNS, CDR2 SASEGT. V lost 4 bases to trimming and J lost 2 bases; unmatched junction nucleotides: 4. CDR3 in DNA: TGTGCCAGCAGTGTCCCTAGCGGGAGAAACACCGGGGAGCTGTTTTTT. Protein product: CASSVPSGRNTGELFF.